The TCR beta chain described here comes from a study of OX40 agonist ivuxolimab in advanced cancers. Context from the whole study: Ivuxolimab was an agonistic, fully human IgG2 monoclonal antibody directed against OX40 (CD134), a costimulatory receptor. Intravenous ivuxolimab was administered to patients every 2 weeks at six dose levels: 0.01, 0.1, 0.3, 1.5, 3 and 10 mg/kg. Among the approximately 54 dose-escalation patients, around 20 had hepatocellular carcinoma, 15 or so melanoma, 9 renal cell carcinoma and 9 head and neck cancer. In the dose-escalation cohort, approximately 83% of patients were male, and the mean age was roughly 60 years with a range of roughly 20 to 85. Patients were allowed to have had prior anti-PD-1, anti-PD-L1 or anti-CTLA-4 therapy, and less than 45% of the dose-escalation patients had previously received checkpoint inhibitors. Partial responses occurred in three dose-escalation patients: two with cutaneous melanoma and one with hepatocellular carcinoma. The purpose of peripheral TCRbeta sequencing was to test whether ivuxolimab changed TCR sequence diversity and led to clonal T-cell expansion. The paper reports the monotherapy dose-escalation portion (N ≈ 50 patients) of the phase I ivuxolimab trial.

Genomic DNA was extracted from sorted cells for sequencing of the TCRbeta CDR3 region. TCRbeta CDR3 regions were sequenced using the immunoSEQ Assay. What TCRdb holds here is the immuneACCESS table cut down to in-frame rearrangements. Part of the clones is not present; checked against another copy, under half of the missing clones reflect an unresolved V gene, and the others are unexplained. The sample yields roughly 110,000 clones; 91% were counted once. The ten largest clonotypes hold approximately 1.1% of the sample. Patients with a history of autoimmune disease or receiving systemic immunosuppression were excluded from the trial. Peripheral blood for TCR sequencing was collected from all dose cohorts at baseline, on cycle 4 day 1, and on cycle 7 day 1. Samples came from an open-label, multicenter, first-in-human phase I dose-escalation trial of ivuxolimab. Adults with locally advanced or metastatic head and neck squamous cell, hepatocellular, melanoma or renal cell carcinoma were enrolled in the trial. Before TCR sequencing, CD4+ T cells and CD8+ T cells from peripheral blood were sorted into separate populations.

Reading the germline V gene gives CDR1 MNHEY and CDR2 SVGAGI. CDR3 length: 16 amino acids, cysteine to phenylalanine. The only DNA kept is the CDR3, 48 bases in frame from the first base. V is clipped by 0 bases and J by 2 bases, and the sequence between their germline boundaries is 11 bases long. Notes on this clone: Its antigen specificity is not known. Base qualities are not provided; no much larger clone lies one nucleotide away.

What the work shows at the level of the full study, not this receptor alone: The antigen specificity of the clonally expanded peripheral T cells was not determined. Low levels of normalized T-cell clonal expansion were also seen in some patients who did not respond. At doses from 0.1 to 3.0 mg/kg, clonal expansion was seen in both CD4+ and CD8+ blood T cells between baseline and week 6. After ivuxolimab, CD8+ T cells had more expanded clones than CD4+ T cells on average. Partial responders in the 0.1-3.0 mg/kg groups had among the lowest normalized peripheral clonal expansion, especially among CD8+ T cells.

The rearranged chain carries TRBV6-5 and TRBJ2-1; perhaps TRBD2 is the D gene, with 6 bases matching. The TCR comes from an adult with an advanced solid tumor such as melanoma, head and neck, liver or kidney cancer. The input for sequencing was CD4+ or CD8+ T cells sorted from blood, taken in a trial of the OX40 agonist ivuxolimab. At the DNA level, the sequence is TGTGCCAGCAGTTACTCAGCGGGTCTAACCTACAATGAGCAGTTCTTC. Its translation reads: CASSYSAGLTYNEQFF.